The 14 T cell receptor beta chains presented below share a single source sample, sequenced in a study of PD-1 blockade in mismatch repair-deficient tumors. Profiled with immunoSEQ multiplex PCR; TCRdb holds only in-frame clones, not every one. The sample has 100,000 to 150,000 clones; roughly 86% are singletons. The input for sequencing was peripheral blood, taken 44 weeks after starting pembrolizumab. These receptors were taken from an adult with mismatch repair-deficient cancer.

The chain joins TRBV5-4 to TRBJ2-1, with 14 bases identical to TRBD2. The CDR3 is made up of 17 amino acids. The J segment lost 6 bases and the V segment lost 0 bases, leaving 5 bases of the junction unmatched. The V gene's germline CDR1 is SGHNT and CDR2 YYREEE (reference sequence). This CDR3 is CASSLDGLAGGGNEQFF. In nucleotides, the CDR3 is TGTGCCAGCAGCTTGGATGGACTAGCGGGAGGCGGCAATGAGCAGTTCTTC. Together with reference TRBV5-4 and TRBJ2-1, the CDR3 gives the full variable domain: ETGVTQSPTHLIKTRGQQVTLRCSSQSGHNTVSWYQQALGQGPQFIFQYYREEENGRGNFPPRFSGLQFPNYSSELNVNALELDDSALYLCASSLDGLAGGGNEQFFGPGTRLTVL.

The gene calls are TRBV19 and TRBJ2-5, with TRBD1 identical over 11 bases. V dropped 10 bases and J dropped 4; count of bases not matched to a gene: 5. Looked up from germline, CDR1 is LNHDA and CDR2 is SQIVND (reference sequence). The length of the CDR3 is 13 residues. CDR3 residues: CATSGTGGETQYF. As DNA, the CDR3 is TGTGCCACGTCCGGGACAGGGGGAGAGACCCAGTACTTC.

V and J are TRBV11-2 and TRBJ2-2, with a weak D call TRBD1 (7 bases). V was trimmed by 2 bases and J by 6 bases, leaving 16 bases between them. Germline loops: CDR1 SGHAT, CDR2 FQNNGV. The CDR3 is 16 amino acids. The chain's CDR3 is CASSLKMQGGPGELFF. The CDR3 DNA reads as TGTGCCAGCAGCTTAAAAATGCAGGGGGGTCCCGGGGAGCTGTTTTTT.

The chain has TRBV7-9 and TRBJ2-3, with 8 bases lining up with TRBD2. The germline CDR1 and CDR2 sequences are SEHNR and FQNEAQ (reference sequence). The V segment lost 3 bases and the J segment 5 bases; nucleotides outside the gene matches: 16. There are 18 residues in the CDR3. This CDR3 reads CASSFDRGTRTTRDTQYF. DNA for the CDR3: TGTGCCAGCAGCTTTGATCGGGGGACTAGAACAACCCGAGATACGCAGTATTTT.

The chain recombines TRBV7-9 with TRBJ2-7, with D unclear. The CDR3 has 12 amino acids. Germline assignment: CDR1 SEHNR and CDR2 FQNEAQ (reference sequence). V was pared by 5 bases and J by 4 bases, with 9 bases between. CDR3 sequence: CASSQSVYEQYF. The CDR3 DNA reads TGTGCCAGCAGCCAATCGGTTTACGAGCAGTACTTC.

The chain links TRBV27 to TRBJ2-6, with D uncertain. The CDR3 consists of 20 residues. CDR1 is MNHEY and CDR2 is SMNVEV in the germline V gene (reference sequence). Trimming removed 5 bases at V and 0 bases at J, with 23 bases between. CDR3 nucleotide sequence: TGTGCCAGCAGTCACAAGTTGAGAAAGGACCTTTTCTCTGGGGCCAACGTCCTGACTTTC. Translation gives CASSHKLRKDLFSGANVLTF. The complete variable domain, with remaining parts taken from reference TRBV27 and TRBJ2-6, reads EAQVTQNPRYLITVTGKKLTVTCSQNMNHEYMSWYRQDPGLGLRQIYYSMNVEVTDKGDVPEGYKVSRKEKRNFPLILESPSPNQTSLYFCASSHKLRKDLFSGANVLTFGAGSRLTVL.

This chain connects TRBV30 to TRBJ2-3; TRBD2 matches at 7 bases. The germline CDR1 and CDR2 sequences are GTSNPN and SVGIG (reference sequence). CDR3 length: 13 amino acids. V was pared by 5 bases and J by 4 bases, with 6 bases of the junction left unmatched. CDR3: CAWARLAADTQYF. DNA for the CDR3: TGTGCCTGGGCTCGACTAGCCGCAGATACGCAGTATTTT. Filled out from reference TRBV30 and TRBJ2-3, the complete variable domain reads SQTIHQWPATLVQPVGSPLSLECTVEGTSNPNLYWYRQAAGRGLQLLFYSVGIGQISSEVPQNLSASRPQDRQFILSSKKLLLSDSGFYLCAWARLAADTQYFGPGTRLTVL.

The J gene is TRBJ2-5, the V gene TRBV11-1; 8 bases align to TRBD1. Germline loops: CDR1 SGHAT, CDR2 FQDESV (reference sequence). CDR3 length: 17 residues. J lost 0 bases, V lost 1 base, and 7 bases had no gene match. CDR3 DNA: TGTGCCAGCAGCTTAGTCCAGGGGGCGTTGTACCAAGAGACCCAGTACTTC. Its protein product is CASSLVQGALYQETQYF.

The chain recombines TRBV18 with TRBJ2-7, with D unclear. The CDR3 length is 12 residues. Germline lookup yields CDR1 KGHSH and CDR2 LQKENI. V was trimmed by 6 bases and J by 4 bases, leaving 10 bases between them. The CDR3 DNA follows: TGTGCCAGCTCTCTCCAGAAATACGAGCAGTACTTC. Translation gives CASSLQKYEQYF.

The V gene is TRBV10-3, the J gene TRBJ1-5, with D perhaps TRBD1 (6 bases). Germline V lookup: CDR1 ENHRY, CDR2 SYGVKD. Trimming removed 0 bases from V and 5 bases from J, with 14 bases in between. The length of the CDR3 is 16 residues. The CDR3 reads CAISESGGGPHQPQHF. CDR3 nucleotide sequence: TGTGCCATCAGTGAGTCGGGTGGGGGGCCTCATCAGCCCCAGCATTTT.

CDR3 amino acids: CASSPAGETQYF. DNA of the CDR3: TGTGCCAGCTCACCCGCCGGGGAGACCCAGTACTTC. The chain uses TRBV18 and TRBJ2-5; no definite D call. The CDR3 has 12 amino acids. The ends were cut back, 3 bases at V and 5 bases at J, with 7 bases in the middle. Germline assignment: CDR1 KGHSH and CDR2 LQKENI.

In its sample, this clone was seen once. The chain has TRBV11-2 and TRBJ2-1, with D possibly being TRBD2 (5 bases). CDR1 is SGHAT, CDR2 FQNNGV, per germline. The CDR3 has 15 amino acids. V shed 5 bases and J shed 6 bases, with 17 bases lying between them. The CDR3 region has the DNA TGTGCCAGCAGCCCCCTGGGAGTAAGACGCAATGAGCAGTTCTTC. It encodes CASSPLGVRRNEQFF. Supplemented by reference TRBV11-2 and TRBJ2-1, the full variable domain reads EAGVAQSPRYKIIEKRQSVAFWCNPISGHATLYWYQQILGQGPKLLIQFQNNGVVDDSQLPKDRFSAERLKGVDSTLKIQPAKLEDSAVYLCASSPLGVRRNEQFFGPGTRLTVL.

The genes are TRBV2 and TRBJ2-5, with TRBD2 matching over 8 bases. CDR1 and CDR2 from the germline V gene are SNHLY and FYNNEI. With 6 bases clipped from V and 2 bases from J, the junction kept 17 bases outside the gene matches. The length of the CDR3 is 18 residues. The CDR3 nucleotides are TGTGCCAGCAGCCGTTCCCCGCCTTTCAGCGGGGGACAAGAGACCCAGTACTTC. This encodes CASSRSPPFSGGQETQYF.

This clone was seen once. The chain combines TRBV4-3 with TRBJ2-6; D is possibly TRBD1 (6 bases). The CDR3 contains 16 residues. Between the trimmed V and J ends, which lost 0 bases and 2 bases, there was a span of 8 bases. Germline V lookup: CDR1 LGHNA, CDR2 YSLEER. The chain's CDR3 is CASSQDEGAGANVLTF. CDR3 DNA: TGCGCCAGCAGCCAAGATGAGGGGGCTGGGGCCAACGTCCTGACTTTC.